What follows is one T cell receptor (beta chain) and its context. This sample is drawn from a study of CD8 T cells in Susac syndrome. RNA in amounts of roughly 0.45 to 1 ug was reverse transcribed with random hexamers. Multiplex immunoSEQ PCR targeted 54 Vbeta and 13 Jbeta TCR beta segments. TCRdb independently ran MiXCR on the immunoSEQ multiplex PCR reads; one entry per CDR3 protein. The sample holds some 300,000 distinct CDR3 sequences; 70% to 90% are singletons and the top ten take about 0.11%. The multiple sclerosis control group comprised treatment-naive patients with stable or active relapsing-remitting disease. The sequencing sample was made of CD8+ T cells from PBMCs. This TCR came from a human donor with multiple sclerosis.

As DNA, the CDR3 is TGTGCCAGCAGCTTTTCTAGTCCCAGACAGGATCCGAGGGGCAATCAGCCCCAGCATTTT. Residues: CASSFSSPRQDPRGNQPQHF. V and J are TRBV5-6 and TRBJ1-5, with D perhaps TRBD1 (6 bases). The CDR3 spans 20 residues. V lost 2 bases and J 2 bases, leaving 26 bases between the germline ends. The germline V gene has CDR1 SGHDT and CDR2 YYEEEE.